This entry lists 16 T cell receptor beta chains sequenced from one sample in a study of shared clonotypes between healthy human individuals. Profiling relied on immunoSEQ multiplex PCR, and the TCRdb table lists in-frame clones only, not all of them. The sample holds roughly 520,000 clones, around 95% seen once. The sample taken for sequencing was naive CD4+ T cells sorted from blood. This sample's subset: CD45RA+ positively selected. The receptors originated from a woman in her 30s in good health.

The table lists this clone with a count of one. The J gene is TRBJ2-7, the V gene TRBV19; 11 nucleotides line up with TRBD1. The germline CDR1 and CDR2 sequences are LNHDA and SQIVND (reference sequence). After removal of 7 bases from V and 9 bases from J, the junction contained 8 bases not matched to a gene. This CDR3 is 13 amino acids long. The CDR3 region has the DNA TGTGCCAGTACCCGAGGGACAGGGGGTACGCAGTACTTC. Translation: CASTRGTGGTQYF. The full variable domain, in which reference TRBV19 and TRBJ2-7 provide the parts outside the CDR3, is DGGITQSPKYLFRKEGQNVTLSCEQNLNHDAMYWYRQDPGQGLRLIYYSQIVNDFQKGDIAEGYSVSREKKESFPLTVTSAQKNPTAFYLCASTRGTGGTQYFGPGTRLTVT.

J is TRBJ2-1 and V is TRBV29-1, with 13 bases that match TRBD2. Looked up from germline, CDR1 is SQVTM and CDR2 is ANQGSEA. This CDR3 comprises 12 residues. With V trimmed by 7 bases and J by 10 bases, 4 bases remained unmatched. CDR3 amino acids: CSASGLAGEQFF. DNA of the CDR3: TGCAGCGCGTCGGGACTAGCGGGAGAGCAGTTCTTC.

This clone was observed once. Here the CDR3 DNA reads TGTGCCAGCAGTTACGCAGGGGACGGCTATGGCTACACCTTC. Encoded protein: CASSYAGDGYGYTF. This chain uses TRBV6-6 with TRBJ1-2; possible D gene TRBD1, 6 bases. Germline V CDR1 and CDR2: MNHNY, SVGAGI (reference sequence). The CDR3 runs 14 residues. V shed 2 bases and J shed 4 bases, with 11 bases lying between them.

The CDR3 is CAWSRDSYEQYF. The CDR3, as DNA: TGTGCCTGGAGTCGGGACTCCTACGAGCAGTACTTC. V gene TRBV30 combines with J gene TRBJ2-7; D is perhaps TRBD2 (5 bases). CDR1 is GTSNPN, CDR2 SVGIG, per germline (reference sequence). V was pared by 2 bases and J by 0 bases, with 5 bases between. The CDR3 contains 12 residues.

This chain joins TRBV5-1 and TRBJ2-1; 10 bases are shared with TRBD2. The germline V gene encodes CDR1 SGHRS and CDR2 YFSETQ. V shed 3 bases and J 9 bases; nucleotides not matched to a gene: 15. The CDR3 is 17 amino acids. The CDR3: CASSWGPAGGPGSEQFF. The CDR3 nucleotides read TGCGCCAGCAGCTGGGGCCCAGCGGGAGGGCCGGGCAGTGAGCAGTTCTTC.

CDR3 nucleotide sequence: TGTGCCGCCCGCTCCACGACAGAAAAGAGCTCCTACGAGCAGTACTTC. Protein sequence: CAARSTTEKSSYEQYF. This chain connects TRBV2 to TRBJ2-7, with a possible D match to TRBD1 (5 bases). In germline, CDR1 is SNHLY, CDR2 FYNNEI. CDR3 size: 16 residues. Trimming cost V 11 bases and J 0 bases, with 23 bases left between them. The whole variable domain, filled in from reference TRBV2 and TRBJ2-7, reads EPEVTQTPSHQVTQMGQEVILRCVPISNHLYFYWYRQILGQKVEFLVSFYNNEISEKSEIFDDQFSVERPDGSNFTLKIRSTKLEDSAMYFCAARSTTEKSSYEQYFGPGTRLTVT.

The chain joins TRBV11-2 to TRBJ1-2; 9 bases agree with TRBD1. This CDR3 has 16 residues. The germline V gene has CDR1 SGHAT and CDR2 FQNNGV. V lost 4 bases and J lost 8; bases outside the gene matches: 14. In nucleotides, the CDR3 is TGTGCCAGCAGCTCGATCCGGGACAGGGCAGTGTACGGCTACACCTTC. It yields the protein CASSSIRDRAVYGYTF. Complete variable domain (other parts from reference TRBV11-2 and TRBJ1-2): EAGVAQSPRYKIIEKRQSVAFWCNPISGHATLYWYQQILGQGPKLLIQFQNNGVVDDSQLPKDRFSAERLKGVDSTLKIQPAKLEDSAVYLCASSSIRDRAVYGYTFGSGTRLTVV.

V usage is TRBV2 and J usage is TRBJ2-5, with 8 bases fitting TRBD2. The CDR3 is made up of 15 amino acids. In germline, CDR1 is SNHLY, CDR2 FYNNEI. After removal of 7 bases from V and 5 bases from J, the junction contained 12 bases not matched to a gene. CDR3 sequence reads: CASKLQPAGAETQYF. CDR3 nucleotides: TGTGCCAGCAAGCTGCAACCAGCGGGAGCGGAGACCCAGTACTTC.

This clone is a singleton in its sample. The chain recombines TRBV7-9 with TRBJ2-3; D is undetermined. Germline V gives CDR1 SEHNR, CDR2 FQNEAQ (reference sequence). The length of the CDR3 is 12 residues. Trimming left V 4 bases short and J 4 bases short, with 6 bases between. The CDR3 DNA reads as TGTGCCAGCAGCTATAGGGCAGATACGCAGTATTTT. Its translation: CASSYRADTQYF.

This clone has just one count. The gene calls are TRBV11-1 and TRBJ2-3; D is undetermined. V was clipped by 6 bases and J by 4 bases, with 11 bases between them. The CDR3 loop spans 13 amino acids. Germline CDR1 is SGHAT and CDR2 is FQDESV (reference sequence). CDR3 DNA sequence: TGTGCCAGCAGATACAGATTAGCAGATACGCAGTATTTT. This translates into CASRYRLADTQYF.

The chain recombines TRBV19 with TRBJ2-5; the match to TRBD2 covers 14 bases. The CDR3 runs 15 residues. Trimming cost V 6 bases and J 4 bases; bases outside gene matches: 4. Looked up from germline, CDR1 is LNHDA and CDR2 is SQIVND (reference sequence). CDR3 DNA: TGTGCCAGTAGAGCTGGGACTAGCGGGAGAGAGACCCAGTACTTC. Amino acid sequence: CASRAGTSGRETQYF.

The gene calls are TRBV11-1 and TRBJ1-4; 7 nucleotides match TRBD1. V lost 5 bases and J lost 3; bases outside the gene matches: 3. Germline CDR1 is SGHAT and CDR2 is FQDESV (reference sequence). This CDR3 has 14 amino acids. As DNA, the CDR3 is TGTGCCAGCAGCAGACAGGGATCTAATGAAAAACTGTTTTTT. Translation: CASSRQGSNEKLFF.

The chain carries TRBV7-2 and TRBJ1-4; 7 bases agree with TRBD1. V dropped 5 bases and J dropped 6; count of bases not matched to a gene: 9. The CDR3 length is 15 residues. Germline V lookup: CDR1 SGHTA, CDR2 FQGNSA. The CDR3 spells CASSTYRGDHEKLFF. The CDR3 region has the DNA TGTGCCAGCAGCACATACAGGGGTGATCATGAAAAACTGTTTTTT.

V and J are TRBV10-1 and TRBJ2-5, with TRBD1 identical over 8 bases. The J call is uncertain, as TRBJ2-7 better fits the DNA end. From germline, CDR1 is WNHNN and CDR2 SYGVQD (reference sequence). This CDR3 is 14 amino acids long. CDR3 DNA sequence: TGCGCCAGCAGCCCCGGGACAGGCTCCTACGAGCAGTACTTC. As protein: CASSPGTGSYEQYF.

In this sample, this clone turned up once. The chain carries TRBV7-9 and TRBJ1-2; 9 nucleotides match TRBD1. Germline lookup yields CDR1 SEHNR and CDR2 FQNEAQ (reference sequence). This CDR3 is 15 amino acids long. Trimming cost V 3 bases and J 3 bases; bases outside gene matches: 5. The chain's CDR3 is CASSFLTGGDYGYTF. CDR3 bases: TGTGCCAGCAGCTTCTTGACAGGGGGGGACTATGGCTACACCTTC.

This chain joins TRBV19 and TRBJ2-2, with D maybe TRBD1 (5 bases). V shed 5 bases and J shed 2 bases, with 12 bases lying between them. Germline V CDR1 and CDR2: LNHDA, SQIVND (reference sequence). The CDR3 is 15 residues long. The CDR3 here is CASSSAGQNTGELFF. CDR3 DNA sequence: TGTGCCAGTAGTTCGGCAGGGCAAAACACCGGGGAGCTGTTTTTT.